This T cell receptor beta chain was recorded in a study of cytomegalovirus exposure and HLA in healthy donors. Turning to the study itself: Early released data had about 85 million unique TCRs, all coming from HLA-typed donors.

There are 14 residues in the CDR3. Trimming removed 1 base from V and 1 base from J; junction bases left unmatched: 0. CDR1 KGHSH and CDR2 LQKENI come from the germline V gene. The PCR employed 60 Vbeta primers together with 13 Jbeta primers. Clones were sequenced by immunoSEQ multiplex PCR, and TCRdb holds only the in-frame ones, with some missing. In the table there are around 80,000 clones, approximately 67% of which are singletons. Whole-study results and caveats: On later analysis, the bulk of CMV-associated TCR beta chains appeared to be HLA-restricted. TCR beta chains associated with HLA were, in a later analysis, more clonally expanded than equally common others.

This clone came up a few times. Its matching antigen is unknown. The chain is built from TRBV18 and TRBJ2-7; TRBD1 matches 8 bases. Sequencing input: PBMCs. This receptor was obtained from a male donor in good health and CMV-seropositive. The CDR3 DNA follows: TGTGCCAGCTCACCACGGACAGGGTCCTACGAGCAGTACTTC. Its protein product is CASSPRTGSYEQYF.